This T cell receptor (beta chain) was obtained from a study of human T cells and chemical hapten exposure. Study-level background: Each week of the approximately 23-week study, patients had diphenylcyclopropenone applied to the scalp. Study-wide points: Every donor had alopecia, and their immune response may therefore differ from healthy people's.

Trimming cost V 2 bases and J 7 bases; bases outside gene matches: 9. The CDR3 consists of 16 residues. Germline V CDR1 and CDR2: MDHEN, SYDVKM. For this clonotype: What it binds is unknown.

MiXCR, applied by TCRdb to the RACE reads, yields one record per CDR3 protein. The repertoire includes 190,000 or so distinct CDR3 sequences, around 30% of them detected once, and less than 3.5% sits in the top ten. The time point: pre-sensitization, week 0. The treatment was: therapeutic diphenylcyclopropenone sensitization with weekly scalp DPC. Blood draws preceded each patch test application. This specimen was whole blood, taken in connection with sensitization to the hapten diphenylcyclopropenone (DPC). V gene TRBV28 combines with J gene TRBJ2-1, with 9 bases identical to TRBD2. The receptor was derived from a woman in her thirties with alopecia areata. Some clones in this sample may be carry-over from other donors' samples. The DNA of the CDR3 is TGTGCCAGCAGTTTAGCGACGCTAGCGGGAAGAAATGAGCAGTTCTTC. Translation gives CASSLATLAGRNEQFF. The full variable domain, its missing parts supplied by reference TRBV28 and TRBJ2-1, is DVKVTQSSRYLVKRTGEKVFLECVQDMDHENMFWYRQDPGLGLRLIYFSYDVKMKEKGDIPEGYSVSREKKERFSLILESASTNQTSMYLCASSLATLAGRNEQFFGPGTRLTVL.